The 18 T cell receptor beta chains below all came from one sample that was sequenced in a study of hypomethylating agent response in myelodysplastic syndrome. Sequenced by immunoSEQ multiplex PCR; TCRdb stores in-frame clones only, minus some. In the table there are roughly 9,800 clones, approximately 86% of which are singletons. The specimen comprised bone marrow, sampled before or after starting hypomethylating agent treatment for myelodysplastic syndrome (not recorded which). These receptor sequences come from a human donor with myelodysplastic syndrome.

This chain links TRBV9 with TRBJ2-1; the D gene is possibly TRBD1 (6 bases). Germline CDR1 and CDR2: SGDLS and YYNGEE. The length of the CDR3 is 15 residues. Between the trimmed V and J ends, which lost 4 bases and 2 bases, there was a span of 13 bases. This CDR3 is CASSFRTDPYNEQFF. CDR3 DNA: TGTGCCAGCAGCTTTAGGACAGACCCCTACAATGAGCAGTTCTTC.

In its sample, this clone was seen a few times. This chain joins TRBV19 and TRBJ2-1; D call uncertain. The germline V gene encodes CDR1 LNHDA and CDR2 SQIVND (reference sequence). Trimming cost V 1 base and J 8 bases, with 6 bases left between them. The CDR3 contains 12 residues. CDR3 residues: CASSIGAYEQFF. CDR3 DNA sequence: TGTGCCAGTAGTATAGGAGCATATGAGCAGTTCTTC.

This clone turned up a few times. This chain uses TRBV27 with TRBJ2-7; 9 positions match TRBD2. The germline V gene has CDR1 MNHEY and CDR2 SMNVEV (reference sequence). Germline trimming cut 10 bases from V and 7 bases from J; bases unmatched to any gene: 8. CDR3 length: 12 amino acids. The CDR3 here is CATGTSRREQYF. The CDR3 coding sequence is TGTGCCACCGGGACTAGCCGTCGGGAGCAGTACTTC.

DNA of the CDR3: TGTGCCAGCAGCTGGAGCGGGAGTCAGCACAAAAACATTCAGTACTTC. Translated, it gives CASSWSGSQHKNIQYF. The chain recombines TRBV7-9 with TRBJ2-4, with 8 nucleotides matching TRBD2. The CDR3 runs to 16 residues. Unmatched junction bases numbered 8, after V lost 4 bases and J lost 3 bases. Germline CDR1 SEHNR, CDR2 FQNEAQ (reference sequence).

The chain has TRBV5-1 and TRBJ2-3; 9 bases line up with TRBD1. The germline CDR1 and CDR2 sequences are SGHRS and YFSETQ. The CDR3 is 15 amino acids. Trimming cost V 3 bases and J 3 bases; bases outside gene matches: 5. The CDR3 region is CASSSVGTGTDTQYF. The CDR3, as DNA: TGCGCCAGCAGCTCCGTGGGGACAGGGACAGATACGCAGTATTTT.

In DNA, the CDR3 is TGCGCCAGCAGCGTTAGCGGGGGGGCCAAAAACATTCAGTACTTC. It codes for CASSVSGGAKNIQYF. The V and J genes are TRBV5-1 and TRBJ2-4; 10 bases are a match to TRBD2. V gave up 4 bases and J gave up 1 base; unmatched junction bases: 2. The CDR3 consists of 15 residues. Germline V gives CDR1 SGHRS, CDR2 YFSETQ. Combining the CDR3 with reference TRBV5-1 and TRBJ2-4 gives the whole variable domain KAGVTQTPRYLIKTRGQQVTLSCSPISGHRSVSWYQQTPGQGLQFLFEYFSETQRNKGNFPGRFSGRQFSNSRSEMNVSTLELGDSALYLCASSVSGGAKNIQYFGAGTRLSVL.

The chain is built from TRBV7-8 and TRBJ2-7; TRBD2 aligns across 12 bases. Germline CDR1 and CDR2: SGHVS and FQNEAQ. Trimming cost V 3 bases and J 3 bases; bases outside gene matches: 3. The CDR3 spans 15 residues. The CDR3 reads CASSFPTSGSYEQYF. Here the CDR3 DNA reads TGTGCCAGCAGCTTCCCGACTAGCGGGAGCTACGAGCAGTACTTC.

This chain uses TRBV29-1 with TRBJ1-2; D is undetermined. The CDR3 consists of 11 residues. The V gene's germline CDR1 is SQVTM and CDR2 ANQGSEA. V gave up 4 bases and J gave up 5 bases, with 8 bases separating them. The CDR3 DNA follows: TGCAGCGTTGTGACGGAATATGGCTACACCTTC. Its protein is CSVVTEYGYTF.

This clone was picked up a small number of times. The chain couples TRBV4-2 to TRBJ1-6, with 9 bases that match TRBD1. Germline CDR1 LGHNA, CDR2 YNFKEQ. The CDR3 extends over 16 amino acids. V dropped 0 bases and J dropped 11; count of bases not matched to a gene: 8. The CDR3 region has the DNA TGTGCCAGCAGCCAAGATTCCGGGACAGGGACGACACCCCTCCACTTT. This encodes CASSQDSGTGTTPLHF.

The chain combines TRBV6-1 with TRBJ1-3, with D possibly TRBD1 on 6 matching bases. Per the germline V gene, CDR1 is MNHNS and CDR2 is SASEGT. CDR3 size: 14 residues. V dropped 10 bases and J dropped 4 bases, with 17 bases sitting between them. CDR3 loop: CATSWGAQGNTIYF. CDR3 in DNA: TGTGCCACCTCCTGGGGGGCGCAAGGAAACACCATATATTTT.

The gene calls are TRBV5-1 and TRBJ2-3, with TRBD1 matching 12 bases. The CDR3 length is 17 residues. Losses at the gene ends were 1 base for V and 4 bases for J; bases not matched to a gene: 7. Germline V CDR1 and CDR2: SGHRS, YFSETQ. The DNA for the CDR3 is TGCGCCAGCAGCTTGTTGCCGGGACAGGGGGCGCCAGATACGCAGTATTTT. Amino acids: CASSLLPGQGAPDTQYF.

This chain uses TRBV5-4 with TRBJ1-6; D is possibly TRBD1 (5 bases). Trimming left V 1 base short and J 10 bases short, with 12 bases between. Germline lookup yields CDR1 SGHNT and CDR2 YYREEE (reference sequence). This CDR3 contains 14 residues. CDR3 loop: CASSLMGDRSPLHF. CDR3 DNA sequence: TGTGCCAGCAGCTTGATGGGGGATAGATCACCCCTCCACTTT. Combining the CDR3 with reference TRBV5-4 and TRBJ1-6 gives the whole variable domain ETGVTQSPTHLIKTRGQQVTLRCSSQSGHNTVSWYQQALGQGPQFIFQYYREEENGRGNFPPRFSGLQFPNYSSELNVNALELDDSALYLCASSLMGDRSPLHFGNGTRLTVT.

The rearrangement uses TRBV7-8 and TRBJ1-5; no definite D call. The CDR3 has 15 amino acids. CDR1 is SGHVS and CDR2 is FQNEAQ in the germline V gene. V was cut by 5 bases and J by 2 bases, with 13 bases left in between. The CDR3: CASSPRWLGNQPQHF. The CDR3 bases are TGTGCCAGCAGCCCAAGGTGGCTAGGCAATCAGCCCCAGCATTTT.

This rearrangement joins TRBV9 to TRBJ2-5; D might be TRBD1 or TRBD2, each matching 5 bases. This CDR3 has 14 residues. Deletions cut 4 bases from V and 1 base from J, with 11 bases between. Per the germline V gene, CDR1 is SGDLS and CDR2 is YYNGEE. Written as DNA, the CDR3 is TGTGCCAGCAGCCCCCCGGGGCTCCAAGAGACCCAGTACTTC. Protein: CASSPPGLQETQYF.

By its share, this clone is medium-sized. The rearrangement uses TRBV13 and TRBJ2-1; D gene ambiguous. The V end lost 7 bases, the J end lost 7 bases, and 17 bases lay between the germline ends. CDR1 PRHDT and CDR2 FYEKMQ come from the germline V gene (reference sequence). The CDR3 is 14 amino acids. In nucleotides, the CDR3 is TGTGCCAGCACCGTGGGTCTCGTCGGGAATGAGCAGTTCTTC. This sequence encodes CASTVGLVGNEQFF.

The chain couples TRBV11-2 to TRBJ2-2; TRBD2 might be the D (6 bases). The CDR3 length is 17 residues. The V gene's germline CDR1 is SGHAT and CDR2 FQNNGV. Trimming stripped 4 bases from V and 1 base from J, with 16 bases between. The CDR3 spells CASSSSATLQNTGELFF. The CDR3 DNA sequence: TGTGCCAGCAGCTCTAGCGCGACACTTCAGAACACCGGGGAGCTGTTTTTT.

This chain joins TRBV7-6 and TRBJ2-3; 7 bases line up with TRBD2. CDR1 and CDR2 from the germline V gene are SGHVS and FNYEAQ. Unmatched junction bases numbered 9, after V lost 4 bases and J lost 2 bases. This CDR3 spans 16 amino acids. In DNA form, the CDR3 reads TGTGCCAGCAGCTCAACGCCCGCGGGGGTCACAGATACGCAGTATTTT. It translates to CASSSTPAGVTDTQYF.

In this sample, this clone turned up once. V is TRBV19 and J is TRBJ2-3; D gene uncertain. The CDR3 runs 13 residues. Trimming took off 5 bases at V and 4 bases at J, with 10 bases between the two ends. The V gene's germline CDR1 is LNHDA and CDR2 SQIVND (reference sequence). CDR3 protein: CASSSQIPDTQYF. CDR3 nucleotides: TGTGCCAGTAGTTCGCAGATACCAGATACGCAGTATTTT.